The 19 T cell receptor beta chains below all came from one sample that was sequenced in a study of blood T cell repertoires in COVID-19. The table came from immunoSEQ multiplex PCR; TCRdb's copy has only in-frame clones and leaves some out. Of some 150,000 clones listed, roughly 84% were seen once; the top ten hold 4%. The sequencing input was peripheral blood. The receptors shown here come from a woman aged 55-69 years with acute or convalescent COVID-19.

V gene TRBV18 combines with J gene TRBJ1-2; D might be TRBD1 (6 bases). This CDR3 region has 15 residues. In germline, CDR1 is KGHSH, CDR2 LQKENI. V was cut by 1 base and J by 2 bases, with 11 bases left in between. CDR3 DNA: TGTGCCAGCTCACCACTGGGACAAAGCAACTATGGCTACACCTTC. It encodes CASSPLGQSNYGYTF.

This CDR3 is CASSSTWLGNEKLFF. CDR3 DNA: TGTGCCAGCAGTTCGACATGGTTGGGTAATGAAAAACTGTTTTTT. The chain couples TRBV27 to TRBJ1-4; D call uncertain. Germline values: CDR1 MNHEY, CDR2 SMNVEV (reference sequence). CDR3 length: 15 residues. V lost 4 bases and J lost 4, with 13 bases in between.

V and J are TRBV4-1 and TRBJ1-4, with a tentative D call TRBD1 (6 bases). The CDR3 totals 14 residues. Trimming took 3 bases from V and 6 from J, leaving 11 bases between them. Per germline, CDR1 MGHRA and CDR2 YSYEKL. This chain's CDR3 is CASSHTGYDEKLFF. In nucleotides, the CDR3 is TGCGCCAGCAGCCATACAGGGTACGATGAAAAACTGTTTTTT.

V and J are TRBV5-1 and TRBJ2-2; 7 bases map to TRBD2. Germline V gene sequence: CDR1 SGHRS, CDR2 YFSETQ. J lost 6 bases, V lost 4 bases, and 9 bases had no gene match. The CDR3 has 15 amino acids. CDR3 coding DNA: TGCGCCAGCAGCCTCGGGACTACTGTGGCCGGGGAGCTGTTTTTT. This gives the protein CASSLGTTVAGELFF.

The chain recombines TRBV5-1 with TRBJ1-1; tentative D call: TRBD1 (5 bases). The V and J ends lost 6 bases and 0 bases respectively, with 18 bases between them. CDR3 length: 16 amino acids. Germline CDR1 reads SGHRS; CDR2 reads YFSETQ. CDR3 protein: CASKRSQDYMNTEAFF. The CDR3 DNA sequence: TGCGCCAGCAAACGGTCACAGGACTACATGAACACTGAAGCTTTCTTT.

The V gene is TRBV2, the J gene TRBJ2-3, with 9 bases aligning to TRBD1. V was pared by 7 bases and J by 6 bases, with 8 bases of the junction left unmatched. Germline V gene data show CDR1 as SNHLY and CDR2 as FYNNEI. The CDR3 extends over 14 amino acids. CDR3 sequence reads: CASNQQGAEDTQYF. CDR3 nucleotides: TGTGCCAGCAATCAACAGGGGGCTGAGGATACGCAGTATTTT.

This clone was counted a few times. This rearrangement joins TRBV11-3 to TRBJ2-5, with 8 bases matching TRBD1. This CDR3 has 15 amino acids. The germline V gene encodes CDR1 SGHNT and CDR2 YENEEA. The ends lost 6 bases at V and 1 base at J; junction bases unmatched: 7. This chain's CDR3 is CASSSGTGAQETQYF. Written as DNA, the CDR3 is TGTGCCAGCAGTTCCGGGACAGGCGCCCAAGAGACCCAGTACTTC.

The chain couples TRBV10-3 to TRBJ1-1; D remains ambiguous. The V gene lost 0 bases and the J gene lost 6 bases, with 8 bases spanning the gap. Germline V gene lookup returns CDR1 ENHRY and CDR2 SYGVKD. The CDR3 runs 13 residues. Here the CDR3 reads CAISESMGSEAFF. The CDR3 nucleotides read TGTGCCATCAGTGAGTCGATGGGCTCTGAAGCTTTCTTT.

The V gene is TRBV30, the J gene TRBJ1-2; D remains ambiguous. This CDR3 comprises 13 residues. CDR1 is GTSNPN and CDR2 is SVGIG in the germline V gene (reference sequence). Trimming stripped 5 bases from V and 2 bases from J, with 12 bases between. This CDR3 is CAWVPAGNYGYTF. For the CDR3, the DNA is TGTGCCTGGGTACCCGCTGGCAACTATGGCTACACCTTC.

This clone was detected a few times. The chain links TRBV16 to TRBJ1-5; no clear D. Germline V gene lookup returns CDR1 KGHSY and CDR2 FQNENV. The CDR3 is 15 amino acids. V was clipped by 1 base and J by 5 bases, with 12 bases between them. The CDR3 loop is CASSQFMRSDQPQHF. The CDR3 DNA reads as TGTGCCAGCAGCCAATTTATGCGGAGCGATCAGCCCCAGCATTTT.

The chain employs TRBV6-5 and TRBJ1-6; D remains ambiguous. CDR1 and CDR2 (germline): MNHEY, SVGAGI. This CDR3 contains 15 residues. Trimming took off 6 bases at V and 6 bases at J, with 15 bases between the two ends. The CDR3 here is CASSPVGGPNSPLHF. The CDR3 coding sequence is TGTGCCAGCAGCCCCGTAGGAGGGCCTAATTCACCCCTCCACTTT.

The rearrangement joins TRBV28 to TRBJ2-7; possibly TRBD1 for D (5 bases). Trimming stripped 5 bases from V and 2 bases from J, with 25 bases between. Germline V gene lookup returns CDR1 MDHEN and CDR2 SYDVKM. This CDR3 has 18 residues. The CDR3, as DNA: TGTGCCAGCAGTCAAATTAGTCAGGGTGTCCTAACGGCCTACGAGCAGTACTTC. Amino acids: CASSQISQGVLTAYEQYF.

The chain couples TRBV6-2 or TRBV6-3 to TRBJ2-3; TRBD2 matches 7 bases. Germline V CDR1 and CDR2: MNHEY, SVGEGT. J lost 0 bases, V lost 2 bases, and 8 bases had no gene match. This CDR3 has 17 amino acids. CDR3 DNA sequence: TGTGCCAGCAGTTACACACCGGGACTAACAAGCACAGATACGCAGTATTTT. Its translation is CASSYTPGLTSTDTQYF.

The V and J genes are TRBV27 and TRBJ2-2, with D perhaps TRBD2 (5 bases). The CDR3 has 16 residues. V shed 1 base and J shed 5 bases, with 14 bases lying between them. Germline V gene data show CDR1 as MNHEY and CDR2 as SMNVEV (reference sequence). CDR3 amino acids: CASSLFGGSGTGELFF. For the CDR3, the DNA is TGTGCCAGCAGTTTATTCGGTGGGAGCGGTACCGGGGAGCTGTTTTTT.

This clone was observed many times. CDR3 coding DNA: TGTGCCAGCCGCCCGGGGGGCCAATACGGGGCCCAGCATTTT. Translating it yields CASRPGGQYGAQHF. The chain employs TRBV2 and TRBJ1-5; the D gene is possibly TRBD1 (6 bases). V shed 8 bases and J shed 11 bases, with 22 bases lying between them. Germline CDR1 SNHLY, CDR2 FYNNEI. CDR3 length equals 14 residues.

The J gene is TRBJ1-6, the V gene TRBV7-2; D gene ambiguous. This CDR3 has 15 amino acids. Germline lookup yields CDR1 SGHTA and CDR2 FQGNSA. Trimming pared 1 base from V and 8 bases from J, leaving 12 bases between. The CDR3 reads CASSLVFGPDSPLHF. CDR3 in DNA: TGTGCCAGCAGCTTAGTATTTGGGCCAGATTCACCCCTCCACTTT.

The chain is built from TRBV12-3 or TRBV12-4 and TRBJ2-1; perhaps TRBD2 as D (6 bases). V dropped 3 bases and J dropped 12 bases, with 15 bases sitting between them. This CDR3 comprises 13 residues. The CDR3 DNA reads TGTGCCAGCAGTTTGGGGCGAGAGGGAGGGCAGTTCTTC. Translating it yields CASSLGREGGQFF.

The chain has TRBV9 and TRBJ1-1; TRBD1 aligns across 9 bases. The CDR3 loop spans 16 amino acids. CDR1 and CDR2 (germline): SGDLS, YYNGEE. V lost 0 bases to trimming and J lost 5 bases; unmatched junction nucleotides: 8. In nucleotides, the CDR3 is TGTGCCAGCAGCGTAGAAGGGGACAGGGCTTGGACTGAAGCTTTCTTT. Amino acid sequence: CASSVEGDRAWTEAFF.

This chain links TRBV7-8 with TRBJ2-1; 8 bases line up with TRBD1. The V segment lost 0 bases and the J segment 5 bases; nucleotides outside the gene matches: 9. The germline gives CDR1 SGHVS, CDR2 FQNEAQ. The CDR3 has 17 residues. In DNA, the CDR3 is TGTGCCAGCAGCTTAGCGTTATTGGACAGGGCCCACAATGAGCAGTTCTTC. Residues: CASSLALLDRAHNEQFF. The full variable domain, completed using reference TRBV7-8 and TRBJ2-1, is GAGVSQSPRYKVAKRGQDVALRCDPISGHVSLFWYQQALGQGPEFLTYFQNEAQLDKSGLPSDRFFAERPEGSVSTLKIQRTQQEDSAVYLCASSLALLDRAHNEQFFGPGTRLTVL.